These 13 T cell receptor beta chains were all obtained from the same sample, sequenced in a study of cytomegalovirus exposure and HLA in healthy donors. PCR used 60 Vbeta primers and 13 Jbeta primers. Profiling relied on immunoSEQ multiplex PCR, and the TCRdb table lists in-frame clones only, not all of them. The sample yields nearly 110,000 clones, about three quarters seen once. Material for sequencing was PBMCs. The source is a man in his thirties or forties in good health and CMV-seronegative.

V and J are TRBV10-1 and TRBJ2-1; 7 bases are a match to TRBD2. Germline values: CDR1 WNHNN, CDR2 SYGVQD (reference sequence). This CDR3 region has 20 residues. The V gene end was trimmed by 0 bases and the J gene end by 0 bases; junction bases not matched to a gene: 14. Here the CDR3 DNA reads TGCGCCAGCAGTGAGTCCCTTATTACCTCAGCGGGGAGCTCCTACAATGAGCAGTTCTTC. Translated: CASSESLITSAGSSYNEQFF.

This clone was detected once. This chain connects TRBV29-1 to TRBJ2-7; a possible D gene is TRBD2 (5 bases). In germline, CDR1 is SQVTM, CDR2 ANQGSEA. There are 14 residues in the CDR3. Trimming stripped 4 bases from V and 3 bases from J, with 16 bases between. The CDR3 nucleotides read TGCAGCGTTGCAGGAGAGCGGAGCTTCTACGAGCAGTACTTC. The encoded protein is CSVAGERSFYEQYF.

This rearrangement joins TRBV4-1 to TRBJ1-2, with 10 nucleotides matching TRBD1. Germline V lookup: CDR1 MGHRA, CDR2 YSYEKL. This CDR3 has 16 amino acids. V gave up 0 bases and J gave up 4 bases; unmatched junction bases: 5. CDR3 bases: TGCGCCAGCAGCCAAGATATGACAGGGGGCCTCTATGGCTACACCTTC. This translates into CASSQDMTGGLYGYTF.

V is TRBV19 and J is TRBJ2-3, with 7 bases fitting TRBD2. The germline V gene has CDR1 LNHDA and CDR2 SQIVND (reference sequence). This CDR3 spans 16 amino acids. Losses at the gene ends were 3 bases for V and 2 bases for J; bases not matched to a gene: 8. The CDR3 here is CASSISAGRNTDTQYF. The CDR3 nucleotides read TGTGCCAGTAGTATCTCAGCGGGACGCAACACAGATACGCAGTATTTT.

J is TRBJ2-3 and V is TRBV10-3; 9 nucleotides agree with TRBD1. CDR3 length: 15 amino acids. The germline V gene encodes CDR1 ENHRY and CDR2 SYGVKD. The V and J ends lost 11 bases and 4 bases, in that order; junction bases with no gene match: 13. The CDR3 region has the DNA TGTGCCTCCCAGACAGGGGGAACAATGTCAGATACGCAGTATTTT. This encodes CASQTGGTMSDTQYF.

Here the CDR3 DNA reads TGTGCCAGTAGACCGGGACAGGGAGGGTTCTCTGAAGCTTTCTTT. Amino acids: CASRPGQGGFSEAFF. This chain uses TRBV19 with TRBJ1-1; 9 positions agree with TRBD1. The junction had 11 bases not matched to a gene; V was cut back by 6 bases and J by 6 bases. The CDR3 sequence is 15 residues long. CDR1 is LNHDA, CDR2 SQIVND, per germline (reference sequence). The full variable domain, its missing parts supplied by reference TRBV19 and TRBJ1-1, is DGGITQSPKYLFRKEGQNVTLSCEQNLNHDAMYWYRQDPGQGLRLIYYSQIVNDFQKGDIAEGYSVSREKKESFPLTVTSAQKNPTAFYLCASRPGQGGFSEAFFGQGTRLTVV.

CDR3: CASSVLGETYEQYF. The CDR3 DNA is TGTGCCAGCAGTGTTTTGGGAGAGACCTACGAGCAGTACTTC. The chain is built from TRBV6-1 and TRBJ2-7; D possibly corresponds to TRBD2 (5 bases). Germline V lookup: CDR1 MNHNS, CDR2 SASEGT. This CDR3 is 14 amino acids long. V gave up 4 bases and J gave up 2 bases, with 12 bases separating them.

The chain carries TRBV5-6 and TRBJ1-6; D remains ambiguous. V was cut by 4 bases and J by 5 bases, with 16 bases left in between. The germline gives CDR1 SGHDT, CDR2 YYEEEE. The CDR3 covers 16 residues. CDR3: CASSLVTLHDNSPLHF. CDR3 nucleotide sequence: TGTGCCAGCAGCCTAGTGACTCTACACGATAATTCACCCCTCCACTTT.

The chain is built from TRBV2 and TRBJ1-1; weak D call: TRBD1 (5 bases). The CDR3 extends over 13 amino acids. Germline V lookup: CDR1 SNHLY, CDR2 FYNNEI. The V and J ends lost 8 bases and 3 bases respectively, with 13 bases between them. As DNA, the CDR3 is TGTGCCAGCGGTTCGACAGATCACACTGAAGCTTTCTTT. It yields the protein CASGSTDHTEAFF.

The chain is built from TRBV27 and TRBJ2-1; D gene ambiguous. The V gene's germline CDR1 is MNHEY and CDR2 SMNVEV (reference sequence). Trimming took 4 bases from V and 2 from J, leaving 6 bases between them. The CDR3 runs to 13 residues. Written as DNA, the CDR3 is TGTGCCAGCAGTTCCCGGGCCTACAATGAGCAGTTCTTC. Translation gives CASSSRAYNEQFF.

The rearrangement joins TRBV25-1 to TRBJ2-7; TRBD1 matches at 7 bases. Germline-derived CDR1 and CDR2 are MGHDK and SYGVNS. Trimming cost V 4 bases and J 7 bases; bases outside gene matches: 4. The CDR3 has 12 residues. The CDR3 nucleotides read TGTGCCAGCAGTGCGACAGGGCGAGAGCAGTACTTC. This sequence encodes CASSATGREQYF.

This chain connects TRBV6-1 to TRBJ2-3; possibly TRBD2 for D (6 bases). The V end was cut by 6 bases, the J end by 0 bases, with 10 bases between. This CDR3 has 14 amino acids. In germline, CDR1 is MNHNS, CDR2 SASEGT. For the CDR3, the DNA is TGTGCCAGCAGGGCTAGCGTTAGCACAGATACGCAGTATTTT. This codes for CASRASVSTDTQYF.

The chain carries TRBV6-5 and TRBJ2-5, with D possibly TRBD2 on 6 matching bases. This CDR3 region has 15 residues. Germline V gene lookup returns CDR1 MNHEY and CDR2 SVGAGI. Trimming took 5 bases from V and 4 from J, leaving 17 bases between them. CDR3 in DNA: TGTGCCAGCAGTCCCCGGACTAAGCCCTTAGAGACCCAGTACTTC. Amino acid sequence: CASSPRTKPLETQYF.